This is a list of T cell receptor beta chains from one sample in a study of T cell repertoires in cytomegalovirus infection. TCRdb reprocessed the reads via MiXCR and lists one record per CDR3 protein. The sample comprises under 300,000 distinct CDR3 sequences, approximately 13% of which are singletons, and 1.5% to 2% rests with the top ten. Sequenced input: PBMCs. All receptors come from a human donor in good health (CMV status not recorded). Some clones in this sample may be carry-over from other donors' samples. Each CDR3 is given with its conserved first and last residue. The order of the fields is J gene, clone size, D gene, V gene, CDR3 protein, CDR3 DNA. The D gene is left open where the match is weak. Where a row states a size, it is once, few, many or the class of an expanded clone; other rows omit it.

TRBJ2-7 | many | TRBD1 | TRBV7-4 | CASSSPPGDRSSYEQYF | TGTGCCAGCAGCTCCCCCCCTGGGGACAGGAGCTCCTACGAGCAGTACTTC
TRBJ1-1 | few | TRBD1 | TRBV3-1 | CASSLRGDRGVQAFF | TGTGCCAGCAGCCTGAGAGGTGACAGGGGTGTCCAAGCTTTCTTT
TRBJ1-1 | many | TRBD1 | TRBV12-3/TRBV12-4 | CASSSHRGTEAFF | TGTGCCAGCAGTTCCCACAGGGGGACTGAAGCTTTCTTT
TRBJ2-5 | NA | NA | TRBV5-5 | CASSFGGPETQYF | TGTGCCAGCAGCTTCGGGGGGCCAGAGACCCAGTACTTC
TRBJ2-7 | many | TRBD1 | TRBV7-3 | CASSSNPGTGRHEQYF | TGTGCCAGCAGCTCAAATCCCGGGACAGGGAGGCACGAGCAGTACTTC
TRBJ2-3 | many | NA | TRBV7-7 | CASSPRGGSPDTQYF | TGTGCCAGCAGCCCCAGGGGGGGATCCCCAGATACGCAGTATTTT
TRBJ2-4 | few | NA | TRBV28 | CASSREGALAKNIQYF | TGTGCCAGCAGTCGAGAGGGTGCACTAGCCAAAAACATTCAGTACTTC
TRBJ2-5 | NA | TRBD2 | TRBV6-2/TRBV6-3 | CASITGLAGESQETQYF | TGTGCCAGCATTACGGGACTAGCGGGAGAATCCCAAGAGACCCAGTACTTC
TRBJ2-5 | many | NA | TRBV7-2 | CASSSPSGAGLETQYF | TGTGCCAGCAGCTCGCCTAGTGGGGCAGGGTTGGAGACCCAGTACTTC
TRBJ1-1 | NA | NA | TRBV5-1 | CASSLEGIMVNTEAFF | TGCGCCAGCAGCTTGGAAGGGATTATGGTGAACACTGAAGCTTTCTTT
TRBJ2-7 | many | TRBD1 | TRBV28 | CAHTGTVPYEQYF | TGTGCCCACACGGGGACAGTCCCCTACGAGCAGTACTTC
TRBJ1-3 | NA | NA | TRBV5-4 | CASSLQGPGLGGNTIYF | TGTGCCAGCAGCTTACAGGGTCCGGGTCTGGGTGGAAACACCATATATTTT
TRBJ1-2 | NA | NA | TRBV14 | CATSPRPGASYGYTF | TGTGCCACCAGCCCAAGGCCAGGTGCTAGCTATGGCTACACCTTC
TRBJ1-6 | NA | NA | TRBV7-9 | CASSLEPPPYNSPLHF | TGTGCCAGCAGCTTAGAACCGCCCCCTTACAATTCACCCCTCCACTTT
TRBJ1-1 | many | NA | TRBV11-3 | CASHMVNTEAFF | TGTGCCAGCCATATGGTGAACACTGAAGCTTTCTTT
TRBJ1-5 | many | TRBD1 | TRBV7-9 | CASSLEGAREPQHF | TGTGCCAGCAGCTTAGAGGGGGCAAGAGAGCCCCAGCATTTT
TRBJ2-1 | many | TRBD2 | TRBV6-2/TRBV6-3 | CASSLSGTNYNEQFF | TGTGCCAGCAGTTTGAGCGGGACGAATTACAATGAGCAGTTCTTC
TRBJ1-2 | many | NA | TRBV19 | CASSIRIGGPNYGYTF | TGTGCCAGTAGTATACGTATCGGGGGCCCTAACTATGGCTACACCTTC
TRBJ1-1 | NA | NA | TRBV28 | CASTKVGGFEAFF | TGTGCCAGCACCAAAGTGGGGGGTTTTGAAGCTTTCTTT
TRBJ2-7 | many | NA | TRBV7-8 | CASSPDYFDYEQYF | TGTGCCAGCAGCCCCGACTATTTTGACTACGAGCAGTACTTC
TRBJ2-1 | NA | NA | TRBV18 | CASSSAGPYIGF | TGTGCCAGCTCATCTGCGGGGCCATATATCGGGTTC
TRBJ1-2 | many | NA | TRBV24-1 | CATSDPGRGGWNYGYTF | TGTGCCACCAGTGATCCGGGTCGAGGAGGTTGGAACTATGGCTACACCTTC
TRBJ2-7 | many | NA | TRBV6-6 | CASSPREHEQYF | TGTGCCAGCAGTCCCAGGGAGCACGAGCAGTACTTC
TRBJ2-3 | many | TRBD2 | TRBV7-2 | CASSSTSGGWGTQYF | TGTGCCAGCAGCTCGACTAGCGGGGGTTGGGGTACGCAGTATTTT
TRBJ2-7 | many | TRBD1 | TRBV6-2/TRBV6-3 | CASTRQGSSYEQYF | TGTGCCAGCACTCGACAGGGGAGCTCCTACGAGCAGTACTTC
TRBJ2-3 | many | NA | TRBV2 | CASSEVSATDTQYF | TGTGCCAGCAGTGAGGTTAGCGCCACAGATACGCAGTATTTT
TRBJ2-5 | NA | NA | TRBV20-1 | CSARDWLQETQYF | TGCAGTGCTAGAGATTGGCTCCAAGAGACCCAGTACTTC
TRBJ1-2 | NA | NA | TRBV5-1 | CASSHPGREDGYTF | TGCGCCAGCAGCCACCCCGGACGGGAGGATGGCTACACCTTC
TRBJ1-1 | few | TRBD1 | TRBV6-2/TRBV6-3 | CASSYRGTGRTEAFF | TGTGCCAGCAGTTACCGGGGGACAGGGAGGACTGAAGCTTTCTTT
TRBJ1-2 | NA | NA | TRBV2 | CASHLWVNYGYTF | TGTGCCTCTCACCTCTGGGTGAACTATGGCTACACCTTC
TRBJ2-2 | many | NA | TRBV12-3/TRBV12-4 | CASSFSGTGELFF | TGTGCCAGCAGTTTTTCAGGGACCGGGGAGCTGTTTTTT
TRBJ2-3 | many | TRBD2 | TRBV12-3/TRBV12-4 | CASSPGLAGVRTQYF | TGTGCCAGCAGTCCCGGACTAGCGGGAGTGCGGACGCAGTATTTT
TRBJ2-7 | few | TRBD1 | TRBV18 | CASSPPGQATYEQYF | TGTGCCAGCTCACCACCGGGACAGGCAACCTACGAGCAGTACTTC
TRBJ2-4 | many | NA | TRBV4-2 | CASSQDRGEKNIQYF | TGTGCCAGCAGCCAAGATAGAGGCGAAAAAAACATTCAGTACTTC
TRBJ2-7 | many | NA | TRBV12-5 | CASGDAGLPYEQYF | TGTGCTAGTGGGGATGCCGGGCTCCCCTACGAGCAGTACTTC
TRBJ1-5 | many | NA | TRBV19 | CASSMRQDSNQPQHF | TGTGCCAGTAGTATGAGGCAGGATAGCAATCAGCCCCAGCATTTT
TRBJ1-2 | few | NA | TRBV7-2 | CASSTNRGGSYGYTF | TGTGCCAGCAGCACCAATAGGGGGGGGAGCTATGGCTACACCTTC
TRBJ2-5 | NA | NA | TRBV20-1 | CSARDPPDQETQYF | TGCAGTGCTAGAGATCCCCCAGACCAAGAGACCCAGTACTTC
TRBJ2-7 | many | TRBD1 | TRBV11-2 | CASSLEGTVYEQYF | TGTGCCAGCAGCTTAGAAGGGACAGTCTACGAGCAGTACTTC
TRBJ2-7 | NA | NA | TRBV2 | CASRGDTREQYF | TGTGCCAGCAGGGGAGACACTCGCGAGCAGTACTTC
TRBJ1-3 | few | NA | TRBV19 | CASSEGRGNTIYF | TGTGCCAGTAGCGAAGGGCGAGGAAACACCATATATTTT
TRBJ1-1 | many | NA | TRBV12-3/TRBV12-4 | CASSLGRTSAVGVNTEAFF | TGTGCCAGCAGTTTAGGACGGACGTCGGCAGTCGGCGTGAACACTGAAGCTTTCTTT
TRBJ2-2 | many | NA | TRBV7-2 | CASSSRFPDTGELFF | TGTGCCAGCAGCTCCCGGTTCCCAGACACCGGGGAGCTGTTTTTT
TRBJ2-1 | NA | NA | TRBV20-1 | CSARSKGFSYNEQFF | TGCAGTGCTAGATCCAAGGGGTTTTCCTACAATGAGCAGTTCTTC
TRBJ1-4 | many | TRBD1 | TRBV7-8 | CASSSRTGRNEKLFF | TGTGCCAGCAGCTCGCGGACAGGCCGCAATGAAAAACTGTTTTTT
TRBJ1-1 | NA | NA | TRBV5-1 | CASSLGKGNTEAFF | TGCGCCAGCAGCTTAGGCAAGGGGAACACTGAAGCTTTCTTT
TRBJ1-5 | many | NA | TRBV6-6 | CASRRVRGQPQHF | TGTGCCAGCAGACGGGTGAGGGGGCAGCCCCAGCATTTT
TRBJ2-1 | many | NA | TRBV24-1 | CATSDYGFSYNEQFF | TGTGCCACCAGTGATTATGGGTTTTCCTACAATGAGCAGTTCTTC
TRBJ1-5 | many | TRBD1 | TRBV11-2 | CASSETGLEPQHF | TGTGCCAGCAGCGAGACAGGGTTAGAGCCCCAGCATTTT
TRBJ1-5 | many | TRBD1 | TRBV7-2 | CASTPGGSNQPQHF | TGTGCCAGCACCCCAGGGGGAAGCAATCAGCCCCAGCATTTT
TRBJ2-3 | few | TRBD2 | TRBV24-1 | CATRSGGAGTSSTDTQYF | TGTGCCACCAGAAGCGGGGGGGCCGGTACATCTAGCACAGATACGCAGTATTTT
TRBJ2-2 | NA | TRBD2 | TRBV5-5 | CASSLPSSGRTGELFF | TGTGCCAGCAGCTTGCCATCTAGCGGGCGCACCGGGGAGCTGTTTTTT
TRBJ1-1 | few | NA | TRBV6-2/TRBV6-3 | CASTPSGGMSDTEAFF | TGTGCCAGCACCCCGTCGGGGGGCATGTCTGACACTGAAGCTTTCTTT
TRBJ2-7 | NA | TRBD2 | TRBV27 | CASSYGLAGEQYF | TGTGCCAGCAGTTACGGACTAGCTGGTGAGCAGTACTTC
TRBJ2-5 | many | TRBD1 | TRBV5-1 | CASSLVSGQVTQDF | TGCGCCAGCAGCTTGGTTTCCGGACAGGTCACCCAGGACTTC
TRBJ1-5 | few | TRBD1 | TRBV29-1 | CSVVTGNSNQPQHF | TGCAGCGTTGTGACAGGGAATAGCAATCAGCCCCAGCATTTT
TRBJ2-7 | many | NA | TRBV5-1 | CASSLTGLNYEQYF | TGCGCCAGCAGCCTTACCGGACTCAACTACGAGCAGTACTTC
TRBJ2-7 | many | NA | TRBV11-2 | CASSLDPAGLNSYEQYF | TGTGCCAGCAGCTTAGATCCGGCAGGGTTAAACTCCTACGAGCAGTACTTC
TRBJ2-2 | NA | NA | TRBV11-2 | CASSLAGVAGELFF | TGTGCCAGCAGCTTAGCAGGGGTGGCCGGGGAGCTGTTTTTT
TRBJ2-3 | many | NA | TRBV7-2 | CASSFNLRDTQYF | TGTGCCAGCAGCTTTAATTTGAGGGATACGCAGTATTTT